Shown below are 20 T cell receptor beta chains from a single sample sequenced in a study of technical replicates of blood from a handful of donors. Repertoires were generated with immunoSEQ multiplex PCR, while TCRdb's copy carries only in-frame clones and drops some. The data show 75,000 to 85,000 clones, with 80% to 90% seen just once and approximately 4% held by the top ten. Material: PBMCs. The receptors come from a human donor in good health. Some clones in this sample may be carry-over from other donors' samples.

This rearrangement joins TRBV19 to TRBJ2-1; TRBD2 might be the D (6 bases). Looked up from germline, CDR1 is LNHDA and CDR2 is SQIVND (reference sequence). The CDR3 is 14 residues long. V was clipped by 4 bases and J by 0 bases, with 7 bases between them. In DNA form, the CDR3 reads TGTGCCAGTAGTACCGGGAGCTCCTACAATGAGCAGTTCTTC. Encoded protein: CASSTGSSYNEQFF.

In DNA form, the CDR3 reads TGTGCCTGGAGTTTGGCAGGGGGCCGGTACACTGAAGCTTTCTTT. This encodes CAWSLAGGRYTEAFF. The J gene is TRBJ1-1, the V gene TRBV30; 8 positions agree with TRBD1. The CDR3 has 15 residues. Germline values: CDR1 GTSNPN, CDR2 SVGIG (reference sequence). V trimming: 2 bases; J trimming: 3 bases; junction bases outside the gene matches: 8.

V usage is TRBV25-1 and J usage is TRBJ2-7; 7 positions agree with TRBD2. Trimming took 6 bases from V and 6 from J; bases not matched to a gene: 5. Looked up from germline, CDR1 is MGHDK and CDR2 is SYGVNS. The CDR3 consists of 12 residues. Here the CDR3 DNA reads TGTGCCAGCAGAGCGGGACGAGGCGAGCAGTACTTC. This codes for CASRAGRGEQYF.

This clone turned up a few times. The chain recombines TRBV6-1 with TRBJ1-4; D call uncertain. This CDR3 comprises 11 residues. The V gene lost 6 bases and the J gene lost 7 bases, with 6 bases spanning the gap. Germline V lookup: CDR1 MNHNS, CDR2 SASEGT. The CDR3 spells CASSPSEKLFF. CDR3 DNA sequence: TGTGCCAGCAGCCCCAGTGAAAAACTGTTTTTT.

The rearrangement links TRBV11-2 to TRBJ1-1; 7 bases agree with TRBD1. With V trimmed by 0 bases and J by 12 bases, 4 bases remained unmatched. CDR1 and CDR2 from the germline V gene are SGHAT and FQNNGV. CDR3 length: 12 amino acids. The CDR3 DNA is TGTGCCAGCAGCTTAGAGGACAGGAGGTCTTTCTTT. The encoded protein is CASSLEDRRSFF.

This clone appeared a few times. The rearrangement joins TRBV4-3 to TRBJ1-1, with 7 bases identical to TRBD1. The CDR3 is 16 residues long. After removal of 0 bases from V and 5 bases from J, the junction contained 9 bases not matched to a gene. CDR1 and CDR2 (germline): LGHNA, YSLEER. Written as DNA, the CDR3 is TGCGCCAGCAGCCAAGATATTTGGCAGGGGGGAACTGAAGCTTTCTTT. Translation gives CASSQDIWQGGTEAFF.

The chain uses TRBV29-1 and TRBJ2-1; the D gene is possibly TRBD2 (6 bases). The CDR3 contains 12 residues. CDR1 is SQVTM, CDR2 ANQGSEA, per germline. Trimming cost V 6 bases and J 9 bases, with 15 bases left between them. In DNA form, the CDR3 reads TGCAGCGTCGTCGGGAGTAGTATTGAGCAGTTCTTC. This encodes CSVVGSSIEQFF.

Only a few counts were recorded for this clone. This chain connects TRBV29-1 to TRBJ2-7, with a possible D match to TRBD1 (6 bases). Germline loops: CDR1 SQVTM, CDR2 ANQGSEA. This CDR3 has 15 residues. The CDR3 protein is CGYPWGQGSSHEQYF. The DNA for the CDR3 is TGCGGCTACCCATGGGGGCAGGGTAGTTCGCACGAGCAGTACTTC.

This clone occurred a few times. CDR3 in DNA: TGTGCCAGAAGCCACCTTCCGACAGGGATGGATAACATTCAGTACTTC. Protein sequence: CARSHLPTGMDNIQYF. The chain uses TRBV5-3 and TRBJ2-4, with TRBD1 identical over 7 bases. TRBV5-3 is an ORF, with its function uncertain. This CDR3 comprises 16 residues. V lost 4 bases to trimming and J lost 7 bases; unmatched junction nucleotides: 14.

V is TRBV19 and J is TRBJ2-7, with a weak D call TRBD1 (6 bases). In germline, CDR1 is LNHDA, CDR2 SQIVND (reference sequence). The CDR3 loop spans 11 amino acids. V was clipped by 5 bases and J by 6 bases, with 8 bases between them. DNA for the CDR3: TGTGCCAGTAGTGTCAGGGGCGAGCAGTACTTC. The encoded protein is CASSVRGEQYF.

This chain links TRBV7-9 with TRBJ2-7; D may be TRBD1 (6 bases). This CDR3 spans 15 amino acids. The V end lost 1 base, the J end lost 5 bases, and 15 bases lay between the germline ends. CDR1 is SEHNR and CDR2 is FQNEAQ in the germline V gene (reference sequence). The CDR3 region is CASSLGGTSGHEQYF. CDR3 DNA: TGTGCCAGCAGCTTAGGGGGGACAAGTGGGCACGAGCAGTACTTC.

V gene TRBV9 combines with J gene TRBJ2-3; 8 bases match TRBD2. The CDR3 length is 12 residues. J was trimmed by 5 bases and V by 4 bases; bases with no gene match: 0. Germline CDR1 reads SGDLS; CDR2 reads YYNGEE. Here the CDR3 DNA reads TGTGCCAGCAGCCGGGAGGGAGATACGCAGTATTTT. Protein sequence: CASSREGDTQYF.

This clone was counted between two and nine times. The chain uses TRBV4-1 and TRBJ1-1; 9 bases map to TRBD1. Per germline, CDR1 MGHRA and CDR2 YSYEKL. The CDR3 spans 14 residues. The J segment lost 2 bases and the V segment lost 3 bases, leaving 1 base of the junction unmatched. In nucleotides, the CDR3 is TGCGCCAGCAGCCAGGGACAGGGTAACACTGAAGCTTTCTTT. This translates into CASSQGQGNTEAFF.

The gene calls are TRBV11-2 and TRBJ1-6; D perhaps matches TRBD1 (5 bases). Trimming took 5 bases from V and 3 from J, leaving 14 bases between them. CDR3 length equals 16 residues. Per germline, CDR1 SGHAT and CDR2 FQNNGV. DNA for the CDR3: TGTGCCAGCAGCCAGCGCCAGGGTATCTATAATTCACCCCTCCACTTT. Translating it yields CASSQRQGIYNSPLHF. Full variable domain (remainder filled in from reference TRBV11-2 and TRBJ1-6): EAGVAQSPRYKIIEKRQSVAFWCNPISGHATLYWYQQILGQGPKLLIQFQNNGVVDDSQLPKDRFSAERLKGVDSTLKIQPAKLEDSAVYLCASSQRQGIYNSPLHFGNGTRLTVT.

V is TRBV11-2 and J is TRBJ2-2; D may be TRBD2 (7 bases). The germline V gene encodes CDR1 SGHAT and CDR2 FQNNGV. This CDR3 contains 16 residues. V shed 5 bases and J shed 2 bases, with 15 bases lying between them. The CDR3 here is CASSAYREGNTGELFF. CDR3 sequence (DNA): TGTGCCAGCAGCGCGTACAGGGAGGGAAACACCGGGGAGCTGTTTTTT.

The gene calls are TRBV20-1 and TRBJ2-5; D might be TRBD1 (6 bases). The germline CDR1 and CDR2 sequences are DFQATT and SNEGSKA (reference sequence). The length of the CDR3 is 11 residues. The chain's CDR3 is CRADSQETQYF. Here the CDR3 DNA reads TGCAGGGCGGACAGCCAAGAGACCCAGTACTTC.

V gene TRBV2 combines with J gene TRBJ1-2; TRBD1 matches at 7 bases. The CDR3 sequence is 13 residues long. With 8 bases clipped from V and 5 bases from J, the junction kept 8 bases outside the gene matches. Germline assignment: CDR1 SNHLY and CDR2 FYNNEI. For the CDR3, the DNA is TGTGCCAGCGTAGCCAGGGGGGCTTATGGCTACACCTTC. Residues: CASVARGAYGYTF. The entire variable domain, with the rest obtained from reference TRBV2 and TRBJ1-2, is as follows: EPEVTQTPSHQVTQMGQEVILRCVPISNHLYFYWYRQILGQKVEFLVSFYNNEISEKSEIFDDQFSVERPDGSNFTLKIRSTKLEDSAMYFCASVARGAYGYTFGSGTRLTVV.

The V and J genes are TRBV7-2 and TRBJ2-5; 8 bases line up with TRBD2. Germline lookup yields CDR1 SGHTA and CDR2 FQGNSA. This CDR3 region has 17 residues. J gave up 7 bases and V 5 bases, and 18 bases lay outside the gene matches. CDR3 in amino acids: CASSATGLVDFFGTQYF. Written as DNA, the CDR3 is TGTGCCAGCAGCGCTACGGGACTAGTGGATTTTTTTGGGACCCAGTACTTC. The variable domain in full, with the rest retrieved from reference TRBV7-2 and TRBJ2-5, is GAGVSQSPSNKVTEKGKDVELRCDPISGHTALYWYRQSLGQGLEFLIYFQGNSAPDKSGLPSDRFSAERTGGSVSTLTIQRTQQEDSAVYLCASSATGLVDFFGTQYFGPGTRLLVL.

This sequence joins TRBV7-2 and TRBJ1-2; D possibly corresponds to TRBD1 (5 bases). There are 15 residues in the CDR3. Germline CDR1 and CDR2: SGHTA and FQGNSA. V lost 11 bases and J lost 4, with 23 bases in between. Written as DNA, the CDR3 is TGTGCCGGTAACGTCGGCACCGGGGGAGGCTATGGCTACACCTTC. As protein: CAGNVGTGGGYGYTF.

The chain links TRBV18 to TRBJ1-1; no clear D gene. Trimming pared 4 bases from V and 0 bases from J, leaving 9 bases between. This CDR3 contains 14 residues. Per germline, CDR1 KGHSH and CDR2 LQKENI. The CDR3 reads CASSLAVLNTEAFF. The DNA for the CDR3 is TGTGCCAGCTCACTGGCAGTGCTGAACACTGAAGCTTTCTTT.